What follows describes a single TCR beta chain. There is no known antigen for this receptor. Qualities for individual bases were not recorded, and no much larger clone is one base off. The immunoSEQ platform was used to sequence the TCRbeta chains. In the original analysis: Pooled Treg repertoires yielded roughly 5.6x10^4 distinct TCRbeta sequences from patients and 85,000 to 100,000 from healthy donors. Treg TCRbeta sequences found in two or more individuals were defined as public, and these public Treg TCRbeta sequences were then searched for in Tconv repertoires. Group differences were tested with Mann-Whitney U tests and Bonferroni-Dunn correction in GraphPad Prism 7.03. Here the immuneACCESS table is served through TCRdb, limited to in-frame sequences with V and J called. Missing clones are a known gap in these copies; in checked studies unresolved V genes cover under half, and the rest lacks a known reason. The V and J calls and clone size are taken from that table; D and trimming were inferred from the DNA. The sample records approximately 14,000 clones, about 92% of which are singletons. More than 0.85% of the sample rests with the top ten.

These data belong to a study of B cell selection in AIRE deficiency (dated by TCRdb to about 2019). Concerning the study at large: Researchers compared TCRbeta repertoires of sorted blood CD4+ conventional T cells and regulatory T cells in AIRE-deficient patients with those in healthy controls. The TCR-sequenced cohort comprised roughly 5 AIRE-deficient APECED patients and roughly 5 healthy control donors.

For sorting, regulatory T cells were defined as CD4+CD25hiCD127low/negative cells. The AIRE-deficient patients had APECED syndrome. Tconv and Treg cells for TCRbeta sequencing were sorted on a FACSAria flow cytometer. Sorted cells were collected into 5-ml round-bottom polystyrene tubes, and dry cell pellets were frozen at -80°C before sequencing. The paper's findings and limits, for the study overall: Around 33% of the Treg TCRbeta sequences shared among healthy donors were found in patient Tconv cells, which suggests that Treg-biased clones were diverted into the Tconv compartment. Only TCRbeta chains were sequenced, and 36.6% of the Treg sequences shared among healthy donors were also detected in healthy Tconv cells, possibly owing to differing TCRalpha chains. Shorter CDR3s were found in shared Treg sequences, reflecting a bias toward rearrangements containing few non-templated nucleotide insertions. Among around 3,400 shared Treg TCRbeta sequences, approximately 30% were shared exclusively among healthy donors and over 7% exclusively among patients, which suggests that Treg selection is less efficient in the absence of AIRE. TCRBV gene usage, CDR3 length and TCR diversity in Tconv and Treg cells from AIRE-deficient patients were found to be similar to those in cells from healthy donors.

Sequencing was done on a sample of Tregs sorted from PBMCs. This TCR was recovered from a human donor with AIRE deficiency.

The CDR3 amino acid sequence is: CAISEDNYNEQFF. In nucleotide form, the sequence is TGTGCCATCAGTGAAGACAACTACAATGAGCAGTTCTTC. Recombination joined TRBV10-3 with TRBJ2-1, with the identity of the D gene unclear. The CDR3 covers 13 residues, taking in both the cysteine and the phenylalanine. The DNA shown is the 39-base CDR3, in frame from base 1. V is cut by 3 bases and J by 3 bases, and the space between the germline ends is 6 bases. CDR1 ENHRY and CDR2 SYGVKD were looked up in the germline V gene.